This is a list of T cell receptor beta chains from one sample in a study of T cells in Graves' hyperthyroidism and ophthalmopathy. TCRdb called the multiplex PCR reads again in MiXCR, with one record for every CDR3 protein. The data contain around 540,000 distinct CDR3 sequences, about 45% of them singletons. The specimen sequenced was peripheral blood or thyroid tissue (not recorded which). Source of these receptors: a woman aged 18-29 years with Graves' hyperthyroidism. The CDR3 runs from the conserved cysteine through the conserved F or W. Each record gives: CDR3 length, J gene, V gene, CDR3 protein.

15,TRBJ2-6,TRBV7-8,CASSRQGAGANVLTF
15,TRBJ2-7,TRBV7-9,CASSQNLGTGYEQYF
14,TRBJ1-1,TRBV29-1,CSVEDGRGYTEAFF
14,TRBJ2-7,TRBV7-9,CASSLGALSYEQYF
15,TRBJ2-3,TRBV7-2,CASGYRSGSTDTQYF
15,TRBJ1-5,TRBV6-1,CASGLDSGAGQPQHF
13,TRBJ2-3,TRBV10-3,CSSTIRKADTQYF
10,TRBJ1-5,TRBV11-2,CASTTSNEHF
15,TRBJ2-2,TRBV6-5,CASSYRRQSDGELFF
14,TRBJ2-5,TRBV2,CASSGMGGAETQYF
16,TRBJ1-3,TRBV2,CASSALGRDSLFTIYF
14,TRBJ1-2,TRBV10-3,CAISESGTANGYTF
17,TRBJ1-3,TRBV20-1,CSASDPGTGGTGNTIYF
15,TRBJ1-1,TRBV10-3,CAISDGGGAGTEAFF
15,TRBJ1-2,TRBV7-9,CASSPRLDRGYGYTF
15,TRBJ1-4,TRBV7-8,CASSLRGTSNEKLFF
14,TRBJ1-4,TRBV19,CASSWGGPNEKLFF
15,TRBJ2-6,TRBV15,CATSRDPQGANVLTF
13,TRBJ1-1,TRBV15,CATSSEVETEAFF
15,TRBJ1-2,TRBV29-1,CSVEDRGRNNYGYTF
14,TRBJ2-7,TRBV2,CASRGGARSYEQYF
13,TRBJ1-1,TRBV7-2,CASTRQDGTEAFF
13,TRBJ2-6,TRBV10-3,CAIQPSGANVLTF
14,TRBJ2-6,TRBV20-1,CSATRTSGANVLTF